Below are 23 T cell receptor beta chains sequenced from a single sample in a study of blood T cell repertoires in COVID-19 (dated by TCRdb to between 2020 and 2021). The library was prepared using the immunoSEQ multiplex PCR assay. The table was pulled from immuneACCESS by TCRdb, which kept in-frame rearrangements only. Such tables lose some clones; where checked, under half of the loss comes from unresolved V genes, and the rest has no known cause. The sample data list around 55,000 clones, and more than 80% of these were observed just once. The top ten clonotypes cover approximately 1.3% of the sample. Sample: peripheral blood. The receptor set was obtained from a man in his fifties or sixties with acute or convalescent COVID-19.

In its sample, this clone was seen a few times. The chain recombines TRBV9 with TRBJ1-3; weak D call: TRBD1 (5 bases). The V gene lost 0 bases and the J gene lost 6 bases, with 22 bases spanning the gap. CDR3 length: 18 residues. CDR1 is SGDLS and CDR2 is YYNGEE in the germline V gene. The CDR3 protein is CASSVAPSLGGTENTIYF. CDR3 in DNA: TGTGCCAGCAGCGTAGCCCCGAGTTTGGGGGGGACGGAAAACACCATATATTTT.

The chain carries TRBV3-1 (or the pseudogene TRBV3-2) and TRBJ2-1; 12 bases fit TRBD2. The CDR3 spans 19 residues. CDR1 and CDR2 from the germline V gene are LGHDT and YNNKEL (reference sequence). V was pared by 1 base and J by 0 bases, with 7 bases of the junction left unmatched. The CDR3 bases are TGTGCCAGCAGCCAAGTGAGACTAGCGGGAGTCAGCTCCTACAATGAGCAGTTCTTC. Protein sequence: CASSQVRLAGVSSYNEQFF.

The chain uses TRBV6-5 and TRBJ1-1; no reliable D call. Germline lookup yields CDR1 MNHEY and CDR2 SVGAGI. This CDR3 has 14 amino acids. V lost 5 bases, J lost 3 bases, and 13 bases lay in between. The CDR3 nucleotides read TGTGCCAGCAGTCCCCGACGGGGTTACACTGAAGCTTTCTTT. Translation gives CASSPRRGYTEAFF.

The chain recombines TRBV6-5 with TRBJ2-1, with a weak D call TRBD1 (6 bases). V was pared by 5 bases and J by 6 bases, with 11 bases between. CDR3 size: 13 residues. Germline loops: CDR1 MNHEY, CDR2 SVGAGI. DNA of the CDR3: TGTGCCAGCAGTCAGGGACATGCCAATGAGCAGTTCTTC. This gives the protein CASSQGHANEQFF.

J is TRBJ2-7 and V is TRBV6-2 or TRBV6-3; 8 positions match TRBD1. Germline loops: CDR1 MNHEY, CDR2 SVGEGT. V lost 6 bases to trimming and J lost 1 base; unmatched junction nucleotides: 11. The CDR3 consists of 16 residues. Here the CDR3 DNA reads TGTGCCAGCAGCACGGGGAGGCAGGGGGCGTCCTACGAGCAGTACTTC. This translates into CASSTGRQGASYEQYF.

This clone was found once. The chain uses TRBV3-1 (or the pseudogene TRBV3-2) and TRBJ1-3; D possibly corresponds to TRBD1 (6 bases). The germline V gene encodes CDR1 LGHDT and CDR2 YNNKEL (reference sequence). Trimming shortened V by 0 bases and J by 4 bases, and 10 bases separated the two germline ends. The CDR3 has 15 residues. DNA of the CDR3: TGTGCCAGCAGCCAAGATGCAGGGGCAGGAAACACCATATATTTT. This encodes CASSQDAGAGNTIYF.

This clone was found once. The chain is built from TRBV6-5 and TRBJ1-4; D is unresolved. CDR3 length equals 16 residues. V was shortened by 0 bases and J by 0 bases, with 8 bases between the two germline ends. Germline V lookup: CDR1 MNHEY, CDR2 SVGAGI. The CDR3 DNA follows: TGTGCCAGCAGTTACTCGAGGTCTACAACTAATGAAAAACTGTTTTTT. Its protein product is CASSYSRSTTNEKLFF.

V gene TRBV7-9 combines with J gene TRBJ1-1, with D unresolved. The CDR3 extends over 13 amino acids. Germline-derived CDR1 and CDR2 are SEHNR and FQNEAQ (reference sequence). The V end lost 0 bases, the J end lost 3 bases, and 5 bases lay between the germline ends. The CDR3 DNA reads TGTGCCAGCAGCTTAGCGGGAGACACTGAAGCTTTCTTT. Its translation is CASSLAGDTEAFF.

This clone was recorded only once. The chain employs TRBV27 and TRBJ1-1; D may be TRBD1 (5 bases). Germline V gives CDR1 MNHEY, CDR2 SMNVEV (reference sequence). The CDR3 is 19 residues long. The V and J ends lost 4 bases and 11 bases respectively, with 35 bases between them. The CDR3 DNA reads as TGTGCCAGCAGTTCCCCACGGCCCCAGGGTGAGCTCGGCCCAATGGATGCTTTCTTT. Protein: CASSSPRPQGELGPMDAFF.

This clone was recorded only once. Here the CDR3 DNA reads TGTGCCAGTAGTATTCCGGGGAGAAACGGCTATGGCTACACCTTC. Its translation: CASSIPGRNGYGYTF. The chain is built from TRBV19 and TRBJ1-2; D remains ambiguous. The CDR3 consists of 15 residues. CDR1 LNHDA and CDR2 SQIVND come from the germline V gene (reference sequence). The germline V and J ends were trimmed by 3 bases and 4 bases, with 15 bases remaining between them.

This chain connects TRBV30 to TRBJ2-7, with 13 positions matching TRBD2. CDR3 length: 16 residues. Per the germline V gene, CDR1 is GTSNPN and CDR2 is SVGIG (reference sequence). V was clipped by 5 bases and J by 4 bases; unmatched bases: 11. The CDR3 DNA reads TGTGCCTGGGGACTAGCGGGAGCGCAGCCCTCATACGAGCAGTACTTC. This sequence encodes CAWGLAGAQPSYEQYF.

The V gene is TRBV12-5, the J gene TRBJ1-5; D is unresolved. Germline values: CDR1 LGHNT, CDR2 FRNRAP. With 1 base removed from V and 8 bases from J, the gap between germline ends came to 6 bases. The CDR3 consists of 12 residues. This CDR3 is CASGLGQEPQHF. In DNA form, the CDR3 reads TGTGCTAGTGGTTTGGGCCAGGAGCCCCAGCATTTT.

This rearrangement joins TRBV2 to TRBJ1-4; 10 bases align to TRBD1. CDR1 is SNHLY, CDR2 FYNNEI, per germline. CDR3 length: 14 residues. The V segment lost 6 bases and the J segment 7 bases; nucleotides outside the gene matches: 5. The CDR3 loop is CASSLGTGVEKLFF. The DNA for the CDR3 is TGTGCCAGCAGCCTCGGGACAGGGGTTGAAAAACTGTTTTTT.

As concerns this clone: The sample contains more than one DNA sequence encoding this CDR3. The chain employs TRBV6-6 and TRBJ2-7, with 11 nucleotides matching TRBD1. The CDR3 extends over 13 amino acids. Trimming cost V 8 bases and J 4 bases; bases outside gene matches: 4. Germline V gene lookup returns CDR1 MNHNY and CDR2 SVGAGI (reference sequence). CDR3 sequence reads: CASQGQGVYEQYF. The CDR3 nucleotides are TGTGCCAGCCAGGGACAGGGGGTTTACGAGCAGTACTTC.

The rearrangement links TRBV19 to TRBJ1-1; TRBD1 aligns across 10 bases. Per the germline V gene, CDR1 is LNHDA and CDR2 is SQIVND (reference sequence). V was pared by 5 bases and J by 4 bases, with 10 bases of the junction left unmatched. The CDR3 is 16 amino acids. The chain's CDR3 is CASSVGQGNGLTEAFF. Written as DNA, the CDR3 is TGTGCCAGTAGTGTGGGACAGGGGAATGGACTCACTGAAGCTTTCTTT.

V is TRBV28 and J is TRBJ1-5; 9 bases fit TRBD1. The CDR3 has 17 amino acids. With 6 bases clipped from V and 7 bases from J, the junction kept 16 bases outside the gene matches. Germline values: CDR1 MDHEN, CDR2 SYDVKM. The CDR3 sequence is CASSHLRGTGRGQPQHF. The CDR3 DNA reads TGTGCCAGCAGCCATCTAAGGGGGACAGGGAGAGGGCAGCCCCAGCATTTT.

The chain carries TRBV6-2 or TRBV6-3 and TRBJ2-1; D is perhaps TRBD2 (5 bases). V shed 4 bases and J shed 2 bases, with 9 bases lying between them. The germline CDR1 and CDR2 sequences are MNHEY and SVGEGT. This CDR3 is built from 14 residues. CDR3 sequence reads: CASSWSSPYNEQFF. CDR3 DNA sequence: TGTGCCAGCAGTTGGTCTAGCCCCTACAATGAGCAGTTCTTC.

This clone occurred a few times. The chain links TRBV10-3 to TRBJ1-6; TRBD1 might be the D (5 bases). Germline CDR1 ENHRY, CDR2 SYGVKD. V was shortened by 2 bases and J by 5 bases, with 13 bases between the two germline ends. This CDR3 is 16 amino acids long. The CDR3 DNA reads TGTGCCATCAGTGAGGGGCGGGACCACAATAATTCACCCCTCCACTTT. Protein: CAISEGRDHNNSPLHF.

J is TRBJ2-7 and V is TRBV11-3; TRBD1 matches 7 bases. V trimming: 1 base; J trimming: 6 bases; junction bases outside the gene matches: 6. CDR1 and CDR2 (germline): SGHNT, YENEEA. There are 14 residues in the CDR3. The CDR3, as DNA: TGTGCCAGCAGCTTAGGACAGGGTCTAATCGAGCAGTACTTC. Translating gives CASSLGQGLIEQYF.

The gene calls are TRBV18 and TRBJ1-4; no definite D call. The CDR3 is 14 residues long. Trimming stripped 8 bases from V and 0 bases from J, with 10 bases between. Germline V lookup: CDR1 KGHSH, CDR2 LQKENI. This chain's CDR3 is CASGLLATNEKLFF. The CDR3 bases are TGTGCCAGCGGACTTCTTGCAACTAATGAAAAACTGTTTTTT.

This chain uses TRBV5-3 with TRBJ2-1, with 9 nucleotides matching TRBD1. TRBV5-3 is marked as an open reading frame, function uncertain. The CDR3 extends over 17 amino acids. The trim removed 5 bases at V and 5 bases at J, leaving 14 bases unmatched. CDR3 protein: CARSRYLWDRADNEQFF. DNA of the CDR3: TGTGCCAGAAGTAGGTATTTGTGGGACAGGGCGGACAATGAGCAGTTCTTC.

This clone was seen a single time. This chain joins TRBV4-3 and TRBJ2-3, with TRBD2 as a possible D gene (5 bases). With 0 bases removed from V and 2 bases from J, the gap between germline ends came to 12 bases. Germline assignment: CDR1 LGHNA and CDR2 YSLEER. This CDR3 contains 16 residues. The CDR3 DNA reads TGCGCCAGCAGCCAAGAAGCTAGCACCTTCACAGATACGCAGTATTTT. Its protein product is CASSQEASTFTDTQYF.

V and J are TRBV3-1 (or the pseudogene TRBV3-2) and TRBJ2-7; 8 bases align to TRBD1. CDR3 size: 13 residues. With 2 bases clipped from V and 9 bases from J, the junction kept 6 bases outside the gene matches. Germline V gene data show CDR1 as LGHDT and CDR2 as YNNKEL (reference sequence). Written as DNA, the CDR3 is TGTGCCAGCAGCCAAAAACGGACAGGGACGCAGTACTTC. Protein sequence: CASSQKRTGTQYF.